This T cell receptor beta chain originates from a study of T cell changes during pregnancy in multiple sclerosis. This clone is a singleton in its sample. Germline lookup yields CDR1 MNHNY and CDR2 SVGAGI (reference sequence). V was cut by 8 bases and J by 8 bases, with 18 bases left in between. There are 13 residues in the CDR3. Profiling relied on immunoSEQ multiplex PCR, and the TCRdb table lists in-frame clones only, not all of them. Counted here are roughly 41,000 clones, about 94% occurring once; the ten biggest clones make up approximately 1.7%. The rearrangement links TRBV6-6 to TRBJ1-1; D remains ambiguous. This clonotype originated in a female donor with multiple sclerosis, enrolled in a pregnancy study. The sample in question was peripheral blood, obtained in the third trimester of pregnancy. The CDR3 loop reads CASALYRELEAFF. The CDR3 DNA is TGTGCCAGCGCCCTGTACAGAGAATTAGAAGCTTTCTTT.